This is a list of T cell receptor beta chains from one sample in a study of shared clonotypes between healthy human individuals. TCRdb keeps only in-frame clones here, not all; method: immunoSEQ multiplex PCR. The sample includes about 450,000 clones, about 76% of them seen just once. The sequenced material came from PBMCs. The source of these receptors is a woman aged 35 to 49 in good health. Some clones in this sample may be carry-over from other donors' samples. The CDR3 runs from the conserved cysteine through the conserved F or W. A D gene is named only where the DNA matches it firmly. Part of the rows lack a size; the others show once, few, many or a class for expanded clones.

v_gene	d_gene	j_gene	abundance	CDR3aa	CDR3nt
TRBV6-1	TRBD1	TRBJ1-1	once	CASSERGLEAFF	TGTGCCAGCAGTGAAAGGGGGCTTGAAGCTTTCTTT
TRBV7-9	TRBD1	TRBJ1-2	.	CASSFLPGQDYGYTF	TGTGCCAGCAGCTTCCTCCCGGGACAGGACTATGGCTACACCTTC
TRBV9	TRBD2	TRBJ2-2	.	CASSVVWGGNTGELFF	TGTGCCAGCAGCGTAGTTTGGGGGGGTAACACCGGGGAGCTGTTTTTT
TRBV28	TRBD1	TRBJ1-3	once	CASRTGGSGNTIYF	TGTGCCAGCAGGACAGGGGGCTCTGGAAACACCATATATTTT
TRBV2	.	TRBJ2-6	.	CASSLPYSGANVLTF	TGTGCCAGCAGTCTTCCGTACTCTGGGGCCAACGTCCTGACTTTC
TRBV7-3	.	TRBJ1-1	.	CASSPNRDPNTEAFF	TGTGCCAGCAGCCCAAATAGGGACCCGAACACTGAAGCTTTCTTT
TRBV28	TRBD2	TRBJ2-2	.	CASVSGTKNTGELFF	TGTGCCAGCGTATCCGGGACTAAAAACACCGGGGAGCTGTTTTTT
TRBV12-1	.	TRBJ1-2	once	CASSFDGTGALTNYGYTF	TGTGCCAGCAGCTTTGATGGGACAGGGGCTCTTACTAACTATGGCTACACCTTC
TRBV20-1	.	TRBJ2-7	once	CSASGSYEQYF	TGCAGTGCTAGCGGGAGTTACGAGCAGTACTTC
TRBV30	.	TRBJ2-2	.	CAWNPGVGTGELFF	TGTGCCTGGAATCCGGGGGTCGGCACCGGGGAGCTGTTTTTT
TRBV6-5	TRBD2	TRBJ2-7	.	CASSYLKTSIYEQYF	TGTGCCAGCAGTTACCTCAAGACTAGCATCTACGAGCAGTACTTC
TRBV29-1	TRBD2	TRBJ2-3	.	CSVDASSGLTDTQYF	TGCAGCGTCGACGCCTCTAGCGGGTTGACAGATACGCAGTATTTT
TRBV19	.	TRBJ2-7	.	CATSRGGYEQYF	TGTGCCACCAGTCGTGGGGGCTACGAGCAGTACTTC
TRBV18	.	TRBJ1-1	once	CASSPSWVRNAEAFF	TGTGCCAGCTCACCATCCTGGGTGAGGAACGCTGAAGCTTTCTTT
TRBV5-4	.	TRBJ2-7	.	CASSSGHSSYEQYF	TGTGCCAGCAGCTCGGGACATAGCTCCTACGAGCAGTACTTC
TRBV7-8	.	TRBJ2-1	.	CASSLGLGSSYNEQFF	TGTGCCAGCAGCTTAGGGTTGGGAAGCTCCTACAATGAGCAGTTCTTC
TRBV5-4	.	TRBJ2-3	few	CASGRGAGPGDTQYF	TGTGCCAGCGGAAGGGGGGCTGGCCCGGGAGATACGCAGTATTTT
TRBV4-2	TRBD1	TRBJ1-2	.	CASSQRQGAYGYTF	TGTGCCAGCAGCCAAAGACAGGGGGCTTATGGCTACACCTTC
TRBV5-1	.	TRBJ2-2	.	CASSLAQGSGELFF	TGCGCCAGCAGCTTGGCACAGGGCTCCGGGGAGCTGTTTTTT
TRBV11-2	.	TRBJ2-3	.	CASSSSPHRGGYADTQYF	TGTGCCAGCAGCTCCAGCCCCCACAGGGGAGGTTATGCAGATACGCAGTATTTT
TRBV28	.	TRBJ1-4	.	CASSFRALNEKLFF	TGTGCCAGCAGTTTCAGGGCGCTAAATGAAAAACTGTTTTTT
TRBV5-1	TRBD1	TRBJ2-3	many	CASSFRGQGADTDTQYF	TGCGCCAGCAGCTTTCGGGGACAGGGGGCTGACACAGATACGCAGTATTTT
TRBV2	TRBD1	TRBJ2-7	.	CASRDRGPNEQYF	TGTGCCAGCCGGGACAGGGGGCCCAACGAGCAGTACTTC
TRBV7-9	TRBD2	TRBJ2-1	.	CASSPGRSGSPDLNEQFF	TGTGCCAGCAGCCCGGGCCGTAGCGGGAGCCCCGATCTGAATGAGCAGTTCTTC
TRBV5-1	.	TRBJ1-4	.	CASSSGILFATNEKLFF	TGCGCCAGCAGCTCAGGAATCCTATTTGCAACTAATGAAAAACTGTTTTTT
TRBV27	.	TRBJ1-2	.	CASSLGGAMVLDGYTF	TGTGCCAGCAGTTTAGGGGGGGCAATGGTGCTAGATGGCTACACCTTC
TRBV30	.	TRBJ1-6	.	CAWRPRVVAGSPLHF	TGTGCCTGGAGACCCAGGGTGGTTGCTGGCTCACCCCTCCACTTT
TRBV6-4	TRBD1	TRBJ1-1	.	CASRRDSMNTEAFF	TGTGCCAGCAGGAGGGACAGCATGAACACTGAAGCTTTCTTT
TRBV19	.	TRBJ1-2	.	CASKDVFLGYTF	TGTGCCAGTAAGGACGTGTTCCTCGGCTACACCTTC
TRBV28	TRBD1	TRBJ2-7	.	CASSRQGSYEQYF	TGTGCCAGCAGTAGACAGGGATCGTACGAGCAGTACTTC
TRBV29-1	TRBD2	TRBJ2-5	once	CSVLTSGKGGEQYF	TGCAGCGTCCTGACTAGCGGAAAAGGAGGTGAGCAGTACTTC
TRBV29-1	.	TRBJ2-7	many	CSAGDGGYEQYF	TGCAGCGCGGGGGACGGGGGATACGAACAGTACTTC
TRBV20-1	.	TRBJ2-3	.	CSARRDTQYF	TGCAGCGCCAGACGGGATACGCAGTATTTT
TRBV7-8	.	TRBJ2-1	many	CASSQGRYNEQFF	TGTGCCAGCAGCCAGGGGCGTTACAATGAGCAGTTCTTC
TRBV5-4	.	TRBJ2-7	.	CASSSWDSYEQYF	TGTGCCAGCAGCTCCTGGGACTCGTACGAGCAGTACTTC
TRBV7-2	TRBD1	TRBJ2-2	.	CASSPTGTGSSGELFF	TGTGCCAGCAGCCCAACCGGGACAGGGTCCAGCGGGGAGCTGTTTTTT
TRBV7-2	TRBD1	TRBJ1-1	.	CASSFTGGYEAFF	TGTGCCAGCAGCTTCACAGGGGGGTATGAAGCTTTCTTT
TRBV29-1	.	TRBJ1-2	.	CSVERYQGGYTF	TGCAGCGTTGAAAGGTACCAGGGTGGCTACACCTTC
TRBV27	.	TRBJ1-1	.	CASSRSRLTEAFF	TGTGCCAGCAGTCGAAGCCGGTTGACTGAAGCTTTCTTT
TRBV28	.	TRBJ2-7	.	CASSGGVHEQYF	TGTGCCAGCAGTGGCGGGGTCCACGAGCAGTACTTC
TRBV5-1	TRBD1	TRBJ2-5	.	CASSPRTGETQYF	TGCGCCAGCAGCCCACGGACAGGAGAGACCCAGTACTTC
TRBV5-1	.	TRBJ1-1	.	CASSLGVSPEAFF	TGCGCCAGCAGCTTAGGGGTCAGCCCTGAAGCTTTCTTT
TRBV5-1	.	TRBJ2-7	.	CASSFLRGDNLYEQYF	TGCGCCAGCAGCTTTTTAAGAGGGGATAATCTCTACGAGCAGTACTTC
TRBV7-8	.	TRBJ2-7	.	CASSLGDNEQYF	TGTGCCAGCAGCTTAGGGGACAACGAGCAGTACTTC
TRBV19	.	TRBJ1-2	.	CASSIGKAPTNYGYTF	TGTGCCAGTAGTATAGGGAAGGCACCCACTAACTATGGCTACACCTTC
TRBV7-6	TRBD2	TRBJ2-5	.	CASSLVAGGLGETQYF	TGTGCCAGCAGCTTAGTGGCGGGAGGGCTCGGGGAGACCCAGTACTTC
TRBV5-5	.	TRBJ1-5	once	CASSRRWGASNQPQHF	TGTGCCAGCAGCCGCAGGTGGGGTGCCAGCAATCAGCCCCAGCATTTT
TRBV19	.	TRBJ1-3	.	CASSIDLWNTIYF	TGTGCCAGTAGTATAGATCTCTGGAACACCATATATTTT
TRBV28	.	TRBJ1-1	few	CASSFWSWGASNTEAFF	TGTGCCAGCAGTTTTTGGAGTTGGGGGGCCTCGAACACTGAAGCTTTCTTT
TRBV19	.	TRBJ1-1	.	CASSPQVTEAFF	TGTGCCAGTAGTCCCCAAGTCACTGAAGCTTTCTTT
TRBV29-1	.	TRBJ2-1	.	CSVAGGTDKTRLYNEQFF	TGCAGCGTCGCGGGCGGGACTGACAAAACCCGACTCTACAATGAGCAGTTCTTC
TRBV7-2	.	TRBJ2-5	few	CASSPDAGTQYF	TGTGCCAGCAGCCCTGATGCGGGGACCCAGTACTTC
TRBV9	.	TRBJ1-4	.	CASSVADIPNEKLFF	TGTGCCAGCAGCGTAGCTGACATTCCCAATGAAAAACTGTTTTTT
TRBV4-2	TRBD2	TRBJ2-7	.	CASSQDWGEGFHEQYF	TGTGCCAGCAGCCAAGATTGGGGGGAGGGCTTTCACGAGCAGTACTTC